This TCR beta chain comes out of a study of early T cells in non-severe SARS-CoV-2 infection. Across the whole study: Sequenced material consisted of bulk RNA (from unsorted whole blood), and chains were unpaired. Study results and caveats: Missing private and CD4 specificities, VDJdb matching favored anti-spike CD8 responses.

This clonotype showed up many times. Its specificity is unknown. Trimming pared 4 bases from V and 4 bases from J, leaving 13 bases between. CDR3 length: 13 residues. Germline V lookup: CDR1 SQVTM, CDR2 ANQGSEA. Researchers tagged individual cDNA molecules with unique molecular identifiers. One entry per CDR3 protein results from TCRdb running MiXCR on the 5' RACE reads. The data show 38,000 or so distinct CDR3 sequences, over 3.5% seen once. The TCR originated in an adult who was a healthcare worker with PCR-confirmed SARS-CoV-2 infection or an uninfected control (not recorded which). Sequenced: whole blood. The chain is built from TRBV29-1 and TRBJ1-1; D perhaps matches TRBD1 (5 bases). In nucleotides, the CDR3 is TGCAGCGTTGTCGAAGGGGCGAGCACTGAAGCTTTCTTT. It translates to CSVVEGASTEAFF.